This TCR beta chain is drawn from a study of T-cell memory formation after mild COVID-19. Whole-study context: Among the donors, TCR clusters were largely specific to each donor.

The CDR3 runs to 11 residues. Germline V gene data show CDR1 as SGHVT and CDR2 as SQSDAQ. V was pared by 5 bases and J by 5 bases, with 4 bases between. Points from the study as a whole: Contracting clones, day 15 to 85, had balanced CD4/CD8, and later expanders favored CD4+.

This clonotype has ten or more counts. The antigen remains undetermined. TCRdb independently ran MiXCR on the 5' RACE reads; one entry per CDR3 protein. Among around 200,000 distinct CDR3 sequences listed, around 9.1% were seen once. The V and J genes are TRBV7-4 and TRBJ1-5; D is undetermined. The sequence was collected from a man aged 18 to 29 who had mild COVID-19 (a few samples of this study predate the infection). Cell type and time point are not known. Sequencing was performed on PBMCs or a T cell subset sorted from them (not recorded which). The CDR3 is CASSHDQPQHF. CDR3 in DNA: TGTGCCAGCAGCCACGATCAGCCCCAGCATTTT.